The entry below describes one T cell receptor beta chain. CD4+ cells were split into CD45RA+ naive and CD45RA-negative memory subsets. TCRdb keeps only in-frame clones here, not all; method: immunoSEQ multiplex PCR. The sample records some 1.5 million clones, roughly 96% being singletons. This CDR3 contains 17 residues. Germline trimming cut 0 bases from V and 0 bases from J; bases unmatched to any gene: 4. Germline V CDR1 and CDR2: SGHTS, YDEGEE. The data stem from a study of shared clonotypes between healthy human individuals. The sequencing input was naive CD4+ T cells sorted from blood. Subset indicated: CD45RA+ positively selected. The origin of this receptor is a young man in good health. The V gene is TRBV5-8, the J gene TRBJ2-3, with 10 bases fitting TRBD2. CDR3 in amino acids: CASSLAATSGSTDTQYF. CDR3 DNA: TGTGCCAGCAGCTTGGCCGCGACTAGCGGGAGCACAGATACGCAGTATTTT. Full variable domain (rest looked up from reference TRBV5-8 and TRBJ2-3): EAGVTQSPTHLIKTRGQQATLRCSPISGHTSVYWYQQALGLGLQFLLWYDEGEERNRGNFPPRFSGRQFPNYSSELNVNALELEDSALYLCASSLAATSGSTDTQYFGPGTRLTVL.